This TCR beta chain was documented in a study of shared clonotypes between healthy human individuals. General study results and limits: Sharing of clonotypes among donors was expected to vary with sequencing depth. Clonotypes which were not shared had lower generation probabilities than clonotypes that all four donors shared.

Of note for this clone: Its antigen is unknown.

Profiled with immunoSEQ multiplex PCR; TCRdb holds only in-frame clones, not every one. Altogether over a million clones are present, over 95% being singletons, with the ten largest covering 1.2%. Germline V lookup: CDR1 SNHLY, CDR2 FYNNEI. The CDR3 is 13 amino acids. Trimming stripped 7 bases from V and 4 bases from J, with 12 bases between. Sequencing used naive CD4+ T cells sorted from blood. Subset specified: CD45RA+ positively selected. V and J are TRBV2 and TRBJ2-3; D uncertain. The sequence was collected from a man under 40 in good health. The CDR3 DNA is TGTGCCAGCAAGACGTCCTCCTCAGATACGCAGTATTTT. This codes for CASKTSSSDTQYF.